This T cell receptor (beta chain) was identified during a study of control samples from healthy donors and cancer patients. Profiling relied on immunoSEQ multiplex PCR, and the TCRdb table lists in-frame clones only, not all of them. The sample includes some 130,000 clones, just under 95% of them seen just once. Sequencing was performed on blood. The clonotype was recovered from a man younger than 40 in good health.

The CDR3 DNA reads as TGTGCCAGCAGAATCTTCGCGGACTCACCCCTCCACTTT. It yields the protein CASRIFADSPLHF. This rearrangement joins TRBV13 to TRBJ1-6, with D uncertain. In germline, CDR1 is PRHDT, CDR2 FYEKMQ (reference sequence). Trimming left V 6 bases short and J 10 bases short, with 13 bases between. The CDR3 spans 13 residues.